These 25 T cell receptor beta chains originate from one sample sequenced in a study of identical twins. TCRdb re-derived calls from the 5' RACE reads in MiXCR, one entry per CDR3 protein. The table lists approximately 220,000 distinct CDR3 sequences, around 8% of them singletons. Separately, the same data were catalogued under a study of yellow fever vaccine responses in identical twins.

The sample comprised memory (CD45RO+) T cells sorted from blood. The source is a woman between 18 and 30 years old in good health.

This clonotype was observed many times. The rearrangement joins TRBV6-4 to TRBJ2-3; the D call may be TRBD1 or TRBD2 (5 bases each). V was cut by 2 bases and J by 9 bases, with 12 bases left in between. Germline lookup yields CDR1 MRHNA and CDR2 SNTAGT. The CDR3 has 13 residues. The CDR3 sequence is CASSDLPGLTQYF. In DNA, the CDR3 is TGTGCCAGCAGTGACCTCCCGGGGCTGACGCAGTATTTT.

This clonotype was recorded many times. V is TRBV7-2 and J is TRBJ2-3; D is ambiguous. This CDR3 has 14 residues. The ends were cut back, 1 base at V and 2 bases at J, with 7 bases in the middle. Germline V CDR1 and CDR2: SGHTA, FQGNSA. This chain's CDR3 is CASSLDPNTDTQYF. The CDR3 coding sequence is TGTGCCAGCAGCTTAGACCCGAACACAGATACGCAGTATTTT.

This sequence joins TRBV27 and TRBJ2-3; the match to TRBD1 covers 11 bases. In germline, CDR1 is MNHEY, CDR2 SMNVEV (reference sequence). CDR3 length equals 17 residues. Trimming removed 5 bases from V and 1 base from J; junction bases left unmatched: 8. CDR3 in amino acids: CASSHRGTGGRTDTQYF. CDR3 nucleotide sequence: TGTGCCAGCAGTCACCGCGGGACAGGGGGTCGCACAGATACGCAGTATTTT.

This clonotype was found a few times. This chain connects TRBV29-1 to TRBJ1-2; 7 bases align to TRBD1. CDR1 and CDR2 (germline): SQVTM, ANQGSEA. V lost 7 bases, J lost 8 bases, and 13 bases stayed unmatched. CDR3 size: 13 residues. This chain's CDR3 is CSAGGQGVGGYTF. CDR3 DNA sequence: TGCAGCGCTGGGGGGCAGGGGGTCGGCGGCTACACCTTC.

This clonotype was seen ten or more times. Sequence at one end of the junction differs from germline and may be a read error. The chain has TRBV15 and TRBJ2-2, with TRBD2 matching over 7 bases. This CDR3 contains 15 residues. CDR1 is LNHNV, CDR2 YYDKDF, per germline (reference sequence). CDR3: CATGGRAMNAGELFF. CDR3 DNA sequence: TGTGCCACCGGGGGGAGGGCTATGAACGCCGGGGAGCTGTTTTTT.

This clonotype was counted between two and nine times. The chain uses TRBV20-1 and TRBJ2-7, with D maybe TRBD1 (5 bases). Trimming took 3 bases from V and 5 from J, leaving 14 bases between them. The CDR3 extends over 13 amino acids. Germline CDR1 reads DFQATT; CDR2 reads SNEGSKA (reference sequence). This chain's CDR3 is CSASVQGLDEQYF. The CDR3 DNA reads TGCAGTGCTAGTGTTCAGGGATTAGACGAGCAGTACTTC.

In this sample, this clonotype turned up many times. This chain joins TRBV11-2 and TRBJ2-1; D unresolved. This CDR3 contains 12 residues. The germline V and J ends were trimmed by 3 bases and 4 bases, with 4 bases remaining between them. Germline CDR1 is SGHAT and CDR2 is FQNNGV. The DNA of the CDR3 is TGTGCCAGCAGCTTGGGGTACAATGAGCAGTTCTTC. Translated: CASSLGYNEQFF.

This clonotype has a handful of counts. This chain uses TRBV4-3 with TRBJ2-1, with D hard to call. This CDR3 has 15 residues. Trimming stripped 1 base from V and 2 bases from J, with 9 bases between. The germline CDR1 and CDR2 sequences are LGHNA and YSLEER. In DNA, the CDR3 is TGCGCCAGCAGCCAAGCGACATCCCCCTACAATGAGCAGTTCTTC. This gives the protein CASSQATSPYNEQFF.

In nucleotides, the CDR3 is TGTGCCAGCAGTACGCGGTCTGTGGGGGAGGGAGAGACCCAGTACTTC. Translated, it gives CASSTRSVGEGETQYF. J is TRBJ2-5 and V is TRBV28; 7 nucleotides align to TRBD2. After removal of 5 bases from V and 4 bases from J, the junction contained 13 bases not matched to a gene. Germline CDR1 MDHEN, CDR2 SYDVKM. This CDR3 is 16 amino acids long. The variable domain in full, with the rest retrieved from reference TRBV28 and TRBJ2-5, is DVKVTQSSRYLVKRTGEKVFLECVQDMDHENMFWYRQDPGLGLRLIYFSYDVKMKEKGDIPEGYSVSREKKERFSLILESASTNQTSMYLCASSTRSVGEGETQYFGPGTRLLVL.

This clonotype has ten or more counts. The chain combines TRBV10-3 with TRBJ2-2, with TRBD2 identical over 9 bases. Germline trimming cut 4 bases from V and 6 bases from J; bases unmatched to any gene: 6. Germline values: CDR1 ENHRY, CDR2 SYGVKD. This CDR3 is 15 amino acids long. The CDR3 nucleotides read TGTGCCATCAGTGCCCGGGCGGGGGGGCCCGGGGAGCTGTTTTTT. Translated, it gives CAISARAGGPGELFF.

This clonotype was seen many times. CDR3 residues: CASSSEGIYEQYF. The CDR3, as DNA: TGTGCCAGCAGTTCGGAGGGAATCTACGAGCAGTACTTC. This chain uses TRBV6-5 with TRBJ2-7, with a tentative D call TRBD2 (6 bases). Per germline, CDR1 MNHEY and CDR2 SVGAGI. This CDR3 has 13 amino acids. Trimming took 4 bases from V and 3 from J, leaving 10 bases between them.

This clonotype was counted a few times. The junction shows a germline mismatch at one end, possibly a read error. The chain recombines TRBV7-2 with TRBJ2-7; D not resolved. This CDR3 has 13 residues. CDR1 and CDR2 (germline): SGHTA, FQGNSA. In nucleotides, the CDR3 is TGTGCCAGCAGCGTAGCACCTCAGAACGAGCAGTACTTC. Its protein is CASSVAPQNEQYF.

In its sample, this clonotype was seen many times. The V gene is TRBV29-1, the J gene TRBJ2-7; 9 bases line up with TRBD2. Germline V gene lookup returns CDR1 SQVTM and CDR2 ANQGSEA. V gave up 7 bases and J gave up 0 bases; unmatched junction bases: 4. The CDR3 is 13 residues long. In DNA, the CDR3 is TGCAGCGCCCTAGCGGGATCCTCCTACGAGCAGTACTTC. This translates into CSALAGSSYEQYF.

In this sample, this clonotype turned up a few times. The rearrangement uses TRBV30 and TRBJ2-1; possibly TRBD2 for D (6 bases). CDR1 is GTSNPN and CDR2 is SVGIG in the germline V gene (reference sequence). V lost 2 bases, J lost 9 bases, and 11 bases lay in between. This CDR3 is built from 12 residues. Here the CDR3 DNA reads TGTGCCTGGAGTTGGGGACTTACTGAGCAGTTCTTC. It encodes CAWSWGLTEQFF.

This clonotype was detected a few times. The chain uses TRBV6-1 and TRBJ1-2; weak D call: TRBD1 (6 bases). The CDR3 loop spans 14 amino acids. CDR1 MNHNS and CDR2 SASEGT come from the germline V gene. Trimming cost V 6 bases and J 2 bases, with 13 bases left between them. DNA for the CDR3: TGTGCCAGCAGCCTACGGACAGCCAACTATGGCTACACCTTC. This translates into CASSLRTANYGYTF.

This clonotype has ten or more counts. CDR3 residues: CASSGKGSNEQFF. The DNA of the CDR3 is TGTGCCAGCAGTGGAAAGGGGAGCAATGAGCAGTTCTTC. This chain uses TRBV28 with TRBJ2-1; the D call may be TRBD1 or TRBD2 (5 bases each). This CDR3 spans 13 amino acids. Germline-derived CDR1 and CDR2 are MDHEN and SYDVKM. The V end was cut by 5 bases, the J end by 6 bases, with 11 bases between. The variable domain in full, with the rest retrieved from reference TRBV28 and TRBJ2-1, is DVKVTQSSRYLVKRTGEKVFLECVQDMDHENMFWYRQDPGLGLRLIYFSYDVKMKEKGDIPEGYSVSREKKERFSLILESASTNQTSMYLCASSGKGSNEQFFGPGTRLTVL.

The rearrangement links TRBV3-1 to TRBJ1-4; unclear D gene. V was cut by 8 bases and J by 0 bases, with 7 bases left in between. Germline V gene lookup returns CDR1 LGHDT and CDR2 YNNKEL (reference sequence). The CDR3 is made up of 13 amino acids. CDR3 DNA sequence: TGTGCCAGCCTTTCTACAACTAATGAAAAACTGTTTTTT. Translating gives CASLSTTNEKLFF.

The rearrangement uses TRBV27 and TRBJ2-2; no clear D gene. V gave up 3 bases and J gave up 2 bases, with 7 bases separating them. Germline V lookup: CDR1 MNHEY, CDR2 SMNVEV (reference sequence). This CDR3 spans 14 amino acids. The CDR3 is CASSFMGNTGELFF. For the CDR3, the DNA is TGTGCCAGCAGTTTTATGGGCAACACCGGGGAGCTGTTTTTT.

This clonotype was picked up a small number of times. This chain joins TRBV12-3 or TRBV12-4 and TRBJ2-7; the D is unclear. V was clipped by 2 bases and J by 4 bases, with 9 bases between them. The CDR3 length is 13 residues. The CDR3 DNA is TGTGCCAGCAGTTTAAGTTCCCATTACGAGCAGTACTTC. Its protein product is CASSLSSHYEQYF.

This clonotype appeared many times. The chain carries TRBV12-3 or TRBV12-4 and TRBJ2-6; D unclear. The CDR3 is made up of 15 amino acids. V lost 6 bases and J lost 0, with 9 bases in between. CDR3 residues: CASSPDTSGANVLTF. Here the CDR3 DNA reads TGTGCCAGCAGCCCTGACACCTCTGGGGCCAACGTCCTGACTTTC.

This clonotype has ten or more counts. This chain connects TRBV9 to TRBJ2-4, with a tentative D call TRBD1 (5 bases). CDR3 length: 15 residues. Trimming took 3 bases from V and 0 from J, leaving 10 bases between them. Germline CDR1 and CDR2: SGDLS and YYNGEE. CDR3 sequence: CASSAGQLAKNIQYF. The DNA for the CDR3 is TGTGCCAGCAGCGCAGGGCAGCTAGCCAAAAACATTCAGTACTTC.

This clonotype was seen ten or more times. The V gene is TRBV28, the J gene TRBJ1-5; D ambiguous. Trimming took off 6 bases at V and 5 bases at J, with 14 bases between the two ends. Germline V gene lookup returns CDR1 MDHEN and CDR2 SYDVKM. The CDR3 loop spans 14 amino acids. The CDR3 DNA sequence: TGTGCCAGCAGCCCCCCCGGAACATATCAGCCCCAGCATTTT. Protein product: CASSPPGTYQPQHF.

The chain recombines TRBV6-5 with TRBJ2-1, with 10 bases lining up with TRBD1. V shed 4 bases and J 6 bases; nucleotides not matched to a gene: 6. Germline assignment: CDR1 MNHEY and CDR2 SVGAGI. The CDR3 covers 15 residues. CDR3 DNA: TGTGCCAGCAGTTCACCCGGGACAGGGGTCAATGAGCAGTTCTTC. This encodes CASSSPGTGVNEQFF.

The rearrangement uses TRBV6-5 and TRBJ1-5, with D possibly being TRBD1 (6 bases). The germline V gene encodes CDR1 MNHEY and CDR2 SVGAGI. V was cut by 5 bases and J by 4 bases, with 18 bases left in between. CDR3 length equals 16 residues. The CDR3 DNA follows: TGTGCCAGCAGTAACAACAGGGTCCGAGTAAATCAGCCCCAGCATTTT. This translates into CASSNNRVRVNQPQHF.

This clonotype showed up many times. The CDR3 loop is CATSDFWGSTDTQYF. CDR3 bases: TGTGCCACCAGTGATTTCTGGGGGAGCACAGATACGCAGTATTTT. The genes are TRBV24-1 and TRBJ2-3; D possibly matches TRBD1 or TRBD2 (5 bases each). The CDR3 is 15 amino acids. The germline V gene has CDR1 KGHDR and CDR2 SFDVKD. Between the trimmed V and J ends, which lost 1 base and 0 bases, there was a span of 7 bases.